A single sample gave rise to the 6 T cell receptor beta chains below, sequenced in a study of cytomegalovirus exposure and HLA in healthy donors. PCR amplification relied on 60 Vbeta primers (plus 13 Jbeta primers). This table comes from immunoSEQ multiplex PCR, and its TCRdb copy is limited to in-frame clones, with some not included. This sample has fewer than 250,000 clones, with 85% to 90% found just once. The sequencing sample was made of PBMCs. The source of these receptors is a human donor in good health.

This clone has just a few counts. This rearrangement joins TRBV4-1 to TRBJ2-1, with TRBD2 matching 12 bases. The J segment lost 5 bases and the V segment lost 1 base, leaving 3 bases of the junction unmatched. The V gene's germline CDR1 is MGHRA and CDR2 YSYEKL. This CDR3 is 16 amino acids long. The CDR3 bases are TGCGCCAGCAGCCAAGTGCTAGCGGGAGGGCACAATGAGCAGTTCTTC. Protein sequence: CASSQVLAGGHNEQFF.

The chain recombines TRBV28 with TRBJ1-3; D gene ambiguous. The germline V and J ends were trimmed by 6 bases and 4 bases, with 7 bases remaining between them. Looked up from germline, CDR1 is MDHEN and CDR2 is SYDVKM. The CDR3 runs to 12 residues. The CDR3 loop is CASRARGNTIYF. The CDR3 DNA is TGTGCCAGCAGAGCGAGGGGAAACACCATATATTTT.

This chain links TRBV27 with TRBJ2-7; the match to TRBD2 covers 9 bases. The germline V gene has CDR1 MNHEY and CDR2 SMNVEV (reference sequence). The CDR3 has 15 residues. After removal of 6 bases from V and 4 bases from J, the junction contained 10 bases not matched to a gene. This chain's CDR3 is CASRLAGYGLYEQYF. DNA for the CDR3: TGTGCCAGCAGACTAGCGGGCTATGGCCTATACGAGCAGTACTTC.

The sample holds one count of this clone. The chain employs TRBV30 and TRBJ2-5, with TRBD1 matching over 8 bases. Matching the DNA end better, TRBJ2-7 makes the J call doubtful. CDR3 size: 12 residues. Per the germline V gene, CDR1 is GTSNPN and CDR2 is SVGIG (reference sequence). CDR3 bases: TGTGCCTGGCGGACAGGGAACTACGAGCAGTACTTC. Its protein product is CAWRTGNYEQYF.

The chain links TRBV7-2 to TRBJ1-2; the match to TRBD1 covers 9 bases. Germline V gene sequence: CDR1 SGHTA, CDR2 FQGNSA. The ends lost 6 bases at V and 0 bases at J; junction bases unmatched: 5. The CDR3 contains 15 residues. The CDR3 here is CASRRRQGANYGYTF. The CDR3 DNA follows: TGTGCCAGCAGAAGGAGACAGGGGGCTAACTATGGCTACACCTTC.

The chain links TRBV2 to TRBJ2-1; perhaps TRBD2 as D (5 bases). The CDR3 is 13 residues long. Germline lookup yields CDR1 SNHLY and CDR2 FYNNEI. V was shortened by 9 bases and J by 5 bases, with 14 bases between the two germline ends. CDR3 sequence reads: CASPRTSDNEQFF. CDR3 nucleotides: TGTGCCAGTCCGAGGACTTCTGACAATGAGCAGTTCTTC.